What follows are 13 T cell receptor beta chains derived from one specimen sequenced in a study of PD-1 blockade in classical Hodgkin lymphoma. Generated by immunoSEQ multiplex PCR, the TCRdb table keeps only in-frame clones and is missing some. Seen here are about 20,000 clones, approximately 82% observed once, and the top ten hold under 1.5%. The time point was: newly diagnosed, previously untreated cHL patient sample. Magnetic negative selection of thawed PBMCs was the method by which CD4+ T cells were purified. The sequenced sample was CD4+ T cells from blood. These receptors all come from a human donor with classical Hodgkin lymphoma.

The chain recombines TRBV7-2 with TRBJ2-3; D gene unclear. Trimming left V 4 bases short and J 2 bases short, with 7 bases between. CDR3 length: 13 amino acids. Germline CDR1 and CDR2: SGHTA and FQGNSA. The CDR3 region has the DNA TGTGCCAGCAGCTCGACCTACACAGATACGCAGTATTTT. This encodes CASSSTYTDTQYF. Based on the CDR3 plus reference TRBV7-2 and TRBJ2-3, the full variable domain is GAGVSQSPSNKVTEKGKDVELRCDPISGHTALYWYRQSLGQGLEFLIYFQGNSAPDKSGLPSDRFSAERTGGSVSTLTIQRTQQEDSAVYLCASSSTYTDTQYFGPGTRLTVL.

CDR3 in DNA: TGTGCCAGCAGTGGAGGGACAGGCACGTACCCCCTCACTGAAGCTTTCTTT. It translates to CASSGGTGTYPLTEAFF. The rearrangement links TRBV27 to TRBJ1-1, with TRBD1 matching 8 bases. The V segment lost 5 bases and the J segment 4 bases; nucleotides outside the gene matches: 15. CDR1 and CDR2 (germline): MNHEY, SMNVEV (reference sequence). This CDR3 comprises 17 residues.

This clone was counted between two and nine times. This chain uses TRBV9 with TRBJ2-4, with no clear D. Trimming took 0 bases from V and 11 from J, leaving 12 bases between them. This CDR3 comprises 13 residues. Per germline, CDR1 SGDLS and CDR2 YYNGEE. CDR3 bases: TGTGCCAGCAGCGTAGTTCGCGCAACCCTTCAGTACTTC. Amino acid sequence: CASSVVRATLQYF.

The chain combines TRBV9 with TRBJ2-3; D ambiguous. The V gene lost 0 bases and the J gene lost 3 bases, with 8 bases spanning the gap. The CDR3 is 14 amino acids. Germline V gene sequence: CDR1 SGDLS, CDR2 YYNGEE. CDR3 region: CASSVEVGTDTQYF. The DNA for the CDR3 is TGTGCCAGCAGCGTAGAGGTAGGGACAGATACGCAGTATTTT.

The rearrangement joins TRBV5-1 to TRBJ2-2; 8 nucleotides agree with TRBD1. The V and J ends lost 1 base and 6 bases, in that order; junction bases with no gene match: 2. The CDR3 spans 14 residues. Germline lookup yields CDR1 SGHRS and CDR2 YFSETQ. The CDR3 loop is CASSLLQGAGELFF. The CDR3 DNA sequence: TGCGCCAGCAGCTTGCTACAGGGGGCCGGGGAGCTGTTTTTT.

This clone was counted between two and nine times. This chain connects TRBV10-1 to TRBJ2-1, with D unresolved. Germline-derived CDR1 and CDR2 are WNHNN and SYGVQD (reference sequence). This CDR3 contains 13 residues. V was clipped by 6 bases and J by 3 bases, with 9 bases between them. As DNA, the CDR3 is TGCGCCAGCAGCTTAGCAGTCTACAATGAGCAGTTCTTC. Translation gives CASSLAVYNEQFF.

This rearrangement joins TRBV10-3 to TRBJ1-6; D gene ambiguous. This CDR3 has 11 residues. V lost 3 bases and J 10 bases, leaving 4 bases between the germline ends. Germline values: CDR1 ENHRY, CDR2 SYGVKD. CDR3 sequence reads: CAISDRSPLHF. The CDR3 DNA is TGTGCCATCAGTGATCGGTCACCCCTCCACTTT.

Points on this clone: The sample holds other DNA sequences that translate to the same CDR3. The J gene is TRBJ1-1, the V gene TRBV5-1; tentative D call: TRBD1 (5 bases). This CDR3 has 14 amino acids. Germline V gene data show CDR1 as SGHRS and CDR2 as YFSETQ. Trimming removed 4 bases at V and 1 base at J, with 11 bases between. This CDR3 reads CASSPLGPNTEAFF. The CDR3 nucleotides read TGCGCCAGCAGCCCATTGGGACCGAACACTGAAGCTTTCTTT.

The chain couples TRBV5-1 to TRBJ2-7; D gene ambiguous. V lost 0 bases and J 3 bases, leaving 7 bases between the germline ends. From germline, CDR1 is SGHRS and CDR2 YFSETQ. The CDR3 consists of 13 residues. DNA of the CDR3: TGCGCCAGCAGCTTGGCCGAATTCTACGAGCAGTACTTC. Its translation: CASSLAEFYEQYF.

J is TRBJ1-2 and V is TRBV6-5, with no clear D. The CDR3 covers 12 residues. The V and J ends lost 4 bases and 5 bases respectively, with 8 bases between them. Germline V CDR1 and CDR2: MNHEY, SVGAGI. CDR3 protein: CASSSLRYGYTF. DNA of the CDR3: TGTGCCAGCAGTTCTTTAAGATATGGCTACACCTTC.

The chain links TRBV5-1 to TRBJ2-5; TRBD2 agrees at 9 bases. In germline, CDR1 is SGHRS, CDR2 YFSETQ. The CDR3 consists of 16 residues. V trimming: 2 bases; J trimming: 1 base; junction bases outside the gene matches: 6. CDR3 nucleotides: TGCGCCAGCAGCTTTGGACTAGCGACTTTCCAAGAGACCCAGTACTTC. Amino acids: CASSFGLATFQETQYF.

The rearrangement links TRBV6-1 to TRBJ2-3; 7 positions match TRBD2. Trimming at V came to 2 bases and at J to 11 bases, leaving 19 bases not matched to a gene. The CDR3 spans 17 residues. The V gene's germline CDR1 is MNHNS and CDR2 SASEGT. Here the CDR3 reads CASSEFGHGTTSLGQYF. For the CDR3, the DNA is TGTGCCAGCAGTGAATTTGGGCATGGGACTACTTCCTTGGGGCAGTATTTT.

V usage is TRBV7-2 and J usage is TRBJ2-1; 9 bases are a match to TRBD2. This CDR3 has 16 amino acids. The V gene end was trimmed by 5 bases and the J gene end by 8 bases; junction bases not matched to a gene: 13. The V gene's germline CDR1 is SGHTA and CDR2 FQGNSA. The CDR3 nucleotides are TGTGCCAGCAGCCACGGTAGGCTAGCGGGACTCCATGAGCAGTTCTTC. As protein: CASSHGRLAGLHEQFF.